A selection of T cell receptor beta chains follows, all from one sample in a study of a mutant IDH1 vaccine in newly diagnosed glioma. Repertoires were generated with immunoSEQ multiplex PCR, while TCRdb's copy carries only in-frame clones and drops some. The table includes about 51,000 clones, about 74% detected once. Source: PBMCs, taken from a glioma patient treated with radiotherapy, temozolomide or both. These receptors were taken from a woman in her thirties or forties with glioma. CDR3s include the opening cysteine and the closing phenylalanine or tryptophan.

V gene	J gene	CDR3 length	CDR3 protein
TRBV6-5	TRBJ2-3	15	CASSRTSYSTDTQYF
TRBV7-9	TRBJ2-2	15	CASSPGGQGKGELFF
TRBV7-9	TRBJ1-2	15	CASSLAGARGAGYTF
TRBV6-1	TRBJ1-5	14	CASDREGSNQPQHF
TRBV14	TRBJ2-3	14	CASTYGGGPDTQYF
TRBV2	TRBJ1-4	11	CASYSAGELFF
TRBV5-5	TRBJ1-1	14	CASSLASVDTEAFF
TRBV5-1	TRBJ2-3	14	CASSNGQSTDTQYF
TRBV14	TRBJ1-2	13	CASTDSLRGGYTF
TRBV9	TRBJ2-7	14	CASSVVGARGEQYF
TRBV7-5	TRBJ2-2	17	CARSLAPPGVNTGELFF
TRBV29-1	TRBJ2-7	11	CSVSWGDEQYF
TRBV5-4	TRBJ1-5	18	CASSKGPSADVSNQPQHF
TRBV5-1	TRBJ1-4	15	CASSSRPDRGEKLFF
TRBV5-1	TRBJ2-7	15	CASSLGLAGGGEQYF
TRBV4-1	TRBJ2-1	16	CASSQESGTYYNEQFF
TRBV5-8	TRBJ1-1	13	CASSLGHLREAFF
TRBV6-1	TRBJ2-5	15	CASSEGRGGRQTQYF
TRBV5-1	TRBJ2-1	15	CASSPATSGGNEQFF
TRBV5-1	TRBJ1-4	14	CASSLRQGQEKLFF
TRBV19	TRBJ1-1	14	CASSPGGLNTEAFF
TRBV19	TRBJ1-5	15	CASSMGQYSNQPQHF
TRBV29-1	TRBJ1-1	12	CSVDGQYTEAFF
TRBV5-1	TRBJ2-5	17	CASSLIDSGGARETQYF
TRBV6-1	TRBJ1-6	14	CASSELDAGSPLHF
TRBV6-5	TRBJ2-1	14	CASSRDGSYNEQFF
TRBV4-1	TRBJ1-1	18	CASSQVLAWGYGDTEAFF
TRBV5-6	TRBJ2-3	14	CASSLKTTTDTQYF
TRBV11-3	TRBJ1-1	14	CASSPQGLNTEAFF
TRBV7-2	TRBJ1-1	16	CASSLGSLRRSTEAFF
TRBV19	TRBJ1-5	15	CASSPRGYSNQPQHF
TRBV5-4	TRBJ1-3	16	CASSLGTGALGNTIYF
TRBV12-5	TRBJ2-2	16	CASGIRSGGNTGELFF
TRBV5-4	TRBJ1-2	14	CASSLGREYYGYTF
TRBV13	TRBJ2-2	15	CASSFGGGGTGELFF
TRBV30	TRBJ1-2	15	CAWSPWDRGQYGYTF
TRBV6-5	TRBJ1-2	15	CASRGDSLVGYGYTF
TRBV7-9	TRBJ1-5	15	CASSSQGLGGQPQHF
TRBV7-8	TRBJ1-1	13	CASSLLRDTEAFF
TRBV10-3	TRBJ1-5	14	CAISEGGFNQPQHF
TRBV5-8	TRBJ2-7	15	CASSYLGESSYEQYF
TRBV7-8	TRBJ2-7	14	CASSLPRDNYEQYF
TRBV10-1	TRBJ2-2	16	CASSHNRGVNTGELFF
TRBV30	TRBJ2-5	13	CACITFGQETQYF
TRBV19	TRBJ1-2	13	CASSPTGNYGYTF
TRBV30	TRBJ1-5	15	CAWVEGANSNQPQHF
TRBV10-1	TRBJ2-7	14	CASSESVTSTEQYF
TRBV7-8	TRBJ1-1	14	CASSLGGKMTEAFF
TRBV11-2	TRBJ1-5	14	CASSPSGASQPQHF
TRBV4-2	TRBJ1-6	18	CASSQDAPGTANNSPLHF
TRBV4-3	TRBJ2-7	15	CASSQFRDNSYEQYF
TRBV15	TRBJ1-5	15	CATSRDLDGNQPQHF
TRBV11-1	TRBJ2-5	13	CASSQGSQETQYF
TRBV2	TRBJ2-5	15	CASSEATGGDETQYF